The 3 T cell receptor beta chains below all came from one sample that was sequenced in a study of shared clonotypes between healthy human individuals. Generated by immunoSEQ multiplex PCR, the TCRdb table keeps only in-frame clones and is missing some. The sample lists around 2.1 million clones, approximately 94% occurring once. Naive CD8 cells were CD45RO-negative, positively selected for CCR7, excluding terminally differentiated effector memory CD45RA+ cells. The sequencing sample was made of naive CD8+ T cells from PBMCs. These receptors all come from a young man in good health. Some clones in this sample may be carry-over from other donors' samples.

The rearrangement links TRBV27 to TRBJ2-1; a possible D gene is TRBD2 (6 bases). Germline V gene lookup returns CDR1 MNHEY and CDR2 SMNVEV (reference sequence). CDR3 size: 16 residues. The V end lost 2 bases, the J end lost 2 bases, and 13 bases lay between the germline ends. The CDR3 loop reads CASSLIGGGAYNEQFF. The CDR3 DNA reads as TGTGCCAGCAGTTTAATTGGCGGAGGGGCCTACAATGAGCAGTTCTTC.

The chain joins TRBV10-2 to TRBJ2-3; 7 nucleotides match TRBD2. This CDR3 is built from 16 residues. With 0 bases clipped from V and 1 base from J, the junction kept 4 bases outside the gene matches. CDR1 is WSHSY and CDR2 is SAAADI in the germline V gene. The CDR3 DNA is TGCGCCAGCAGTGAGTCGACTAGCTGGGGCACAGATACGCAGTATTTT. As protein: CASSESTSWGTDTQYF.

V is TRBV28 and J is TRBJ2-6; no clear D gene. The CDR3 has 14 amino acids. Germline-derived CDR1 and CDR2 are MDHEN and SYDVKM. V dropped 3 bases and J dropped 3 bases, with 6 bases sitting between them. The CDR3 loop reads CASSFVGGANVLTF. The CDR3 DNA reads TGTGCCAGCAGTTTCGTCGGTGGGGCCAACGTCCTGACTTTC.